Following are 3 T cell receptor beta chains from one sample sequenced in a study of glioma-infiltrating T cells after dendritic cell vaccination (dated by TCRdb to between 2015 and 2016). Receptor libraries were prepared by the immunoSEQ multiplex PCR assay. Entries here come from immuneACCESS through TCRdb and include only in-frame sequences with V and J called. Some clones fail to appear in such tables; in the studies checked, an unresolved V gene covers under half of the shortfall, and the cause of the remainder is unknown. Across this sample there are approximately 82,000 clones, with roughly 90% seen only once. More than 3% of the sample goes to the ten largest clones. Sequencing used blood, obtained before dendritic cell vaccination. The source is a human donor with glioblastoma.

The chain is built from TRBV6-4 and TRBJ1-1, with 8 bases aligning to TRBD1. Germline CDR1 and CDR2: MRHNA and SNTAGT. V was pared by 8 bases and J by 3 bases, with 11 bases of the junction left unmatched. CDR3 length: 15 amino acids. The CDR3 region has the DNA TGTGCCAGCTGTTGGGGACAGGACAGATACACTGAAGCTTTCTTT. Protein sequence: CASCWGQDRYTEAFF.

The chain links TRBV7-3 to TRBJ2-3; weak D call: TRBD1 (6 bases). The CDR3 length is 14 residues. Germline CDR1 SGHTA, CDR2 FQGTGA. Between the trimmed V and J ends, which lost 5 bases and 4 bases, there was a span of 13 bases. The CDR3 loop reads CASSARGGADTQYF. The DNA of the CDR3 is TGTGCCAGCAGCGCTCGTGGGGGCGCAGATACGCAGTATTTT.

The chain is built from TRBV5-1 and TRBJ2-7; D gene unclear. CDR1 is SGHRS and CDR2 is YFSETQ in the germline V gene. The V and J ends lost 0 bases and 4 bases respectively, with 14 bases between them. CDR3 length equals 15 residues. The CDR3 spells CASSLERLGTYEQYF. In nucleotides, the CDR3 is TGCGCCAGCAGCTTGGAACGACTCGGAACTTACGAGCAGTACTTC.